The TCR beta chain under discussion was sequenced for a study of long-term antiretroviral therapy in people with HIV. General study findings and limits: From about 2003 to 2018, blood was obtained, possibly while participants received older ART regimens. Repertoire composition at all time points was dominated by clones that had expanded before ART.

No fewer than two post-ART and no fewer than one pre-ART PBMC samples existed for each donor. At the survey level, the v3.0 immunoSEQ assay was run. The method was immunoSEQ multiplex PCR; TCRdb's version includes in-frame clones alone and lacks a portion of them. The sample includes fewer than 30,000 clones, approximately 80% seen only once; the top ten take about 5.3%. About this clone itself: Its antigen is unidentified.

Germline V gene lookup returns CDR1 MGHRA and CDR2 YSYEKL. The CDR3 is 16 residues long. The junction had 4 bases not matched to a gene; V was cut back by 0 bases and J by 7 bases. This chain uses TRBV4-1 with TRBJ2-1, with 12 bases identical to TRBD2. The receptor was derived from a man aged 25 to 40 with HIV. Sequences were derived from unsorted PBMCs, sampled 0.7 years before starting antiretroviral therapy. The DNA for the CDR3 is TGCGCCAGCAGCCAAGATGGGCTAGCGGGAGGGAATGAGCAGTTCTTC. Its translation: CASSQDGLAGGNEQFF.